The clone carrying this TCR beta chain was seen a handful of times. This specimen belongs to a study of regulatory T cells in long-lasting Graves disease. Study-wide context: Duration of antithyroid drug therapy among newly diagnosed Graves' patients was under 3 months.

Arm-PCR with iRepertoire HTBI primers amplified the CDR3 regions for these TCR beta libraries. Original data processing: Overall, samples carried approximately 56 TRBV and 14 TRBJ segments. TCRdb ran MiXCR on the multiplex PCR reads and lists one entry per CDR3 protein. The V and J calls were not made by the authors but by TCRdb's processing. The sample carries hundreds of thousands of distinct CDR3 sequences, 15% recorded once. Time point noted: newly diagnosed GD, antithyroid drugs for less than 3 months. The TCR library used RNA extracted from PBMCs. Diagnoses of Graves' disease were made by American Thyroid Association guidelines. The length of the CDR3 is 15 residues. V lost 5 bases and J lost 5; bases outside the gene matches: 10. The germline CDR1 and CDR2 sequences are SEHNR and FQNEAQ (reference sequence). The same sample was also studied in work on T cells in Graves' hyperthyroidism and ophthalmopathy.

J is TRBJ2-3 and V is TRBV7-9; 7 bases agree with TRBD1. This sequence was found in a woman aged 40 to 50 with Graves disease. This sample comprised peripheral blood mononuclear cells (PBMCs), obtained at new diagnosis, from a patient treated with antithyroid drugs. CDR3 DNA: TGTGCCAGCAGCCAGAACCGGGACAGAAAAGATACGCAGTATTTT. It yields the protein CASSQNRDRKDTQYF.